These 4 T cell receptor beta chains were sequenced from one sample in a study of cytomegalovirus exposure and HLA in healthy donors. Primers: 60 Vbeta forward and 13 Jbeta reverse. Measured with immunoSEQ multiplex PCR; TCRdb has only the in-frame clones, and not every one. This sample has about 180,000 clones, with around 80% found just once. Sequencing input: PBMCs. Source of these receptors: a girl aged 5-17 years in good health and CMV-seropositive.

As DNA, the CDR3 is TGTGCCAGCAGCTTATTTGGAGGGGATTTGGCCCAAAGCCTCTACGAGCAGTACTTC. Translating gives CASSLFGGDLAQSLYEQYF. The rearrangement uses TRBV7-2 and TRBJ2-7; D may be TRBD2 (6 bases). The V gene lost 2 bases and the J gene lost 3 bases, with 26 bases spanning the gap. The CDR3 has 19 amino acids. From germline, CDR1 is SGHTA and CDR2 FQGNSA.

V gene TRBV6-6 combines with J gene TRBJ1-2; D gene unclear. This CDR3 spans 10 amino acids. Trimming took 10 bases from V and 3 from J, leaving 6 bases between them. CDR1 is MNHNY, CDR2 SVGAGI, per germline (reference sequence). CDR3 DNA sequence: TGTGCCACGGGAGACTATGGCTACACCTTC. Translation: CATGDYGYTF.

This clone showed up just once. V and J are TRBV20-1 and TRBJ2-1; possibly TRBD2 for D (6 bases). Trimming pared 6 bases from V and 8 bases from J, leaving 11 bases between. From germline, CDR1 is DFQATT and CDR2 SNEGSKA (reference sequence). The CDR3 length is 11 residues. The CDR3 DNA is TGCAGTGCCCGGGACTCCGATGAGCAGTTCTTC. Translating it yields CSARDSDEQFF.

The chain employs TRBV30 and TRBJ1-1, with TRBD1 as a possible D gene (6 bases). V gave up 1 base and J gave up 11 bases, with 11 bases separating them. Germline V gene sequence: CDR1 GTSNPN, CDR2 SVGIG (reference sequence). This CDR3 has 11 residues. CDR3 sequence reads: CAWSATGSAFF. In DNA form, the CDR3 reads TGTGCCTGGAGTGCAACAGGGAGCGCTTTCTTT.